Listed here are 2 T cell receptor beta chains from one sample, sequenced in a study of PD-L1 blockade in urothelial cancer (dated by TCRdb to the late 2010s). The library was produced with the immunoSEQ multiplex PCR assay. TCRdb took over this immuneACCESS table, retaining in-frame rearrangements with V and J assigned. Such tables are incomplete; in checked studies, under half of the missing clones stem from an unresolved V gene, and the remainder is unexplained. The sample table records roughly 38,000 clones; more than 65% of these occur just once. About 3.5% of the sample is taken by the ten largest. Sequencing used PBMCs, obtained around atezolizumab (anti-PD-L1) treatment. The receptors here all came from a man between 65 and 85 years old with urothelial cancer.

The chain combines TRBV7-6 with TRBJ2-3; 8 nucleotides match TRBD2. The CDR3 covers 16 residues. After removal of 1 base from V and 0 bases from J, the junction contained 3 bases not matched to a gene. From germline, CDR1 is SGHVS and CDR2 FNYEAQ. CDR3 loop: CASSLGAGGSTDTQYF. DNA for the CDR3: TGTGCCAGCAGCTTAGGTGCGGGGGGCAGCACAGATACGCAGTATTTT.

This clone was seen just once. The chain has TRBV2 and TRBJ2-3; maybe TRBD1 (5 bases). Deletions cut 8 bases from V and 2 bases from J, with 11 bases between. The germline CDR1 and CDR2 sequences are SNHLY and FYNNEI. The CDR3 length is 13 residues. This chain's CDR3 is CASSGPFTDTQYF. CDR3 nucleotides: TGTGCCAGCTCAGGGCCATTCACAGATACGCAGTATTTT.